These 14 T cell receptor beta chains were all obtained from the same sample, sequenced in a study of CD8 T cells in Susac syndrome (dated by TCRdb to between 2017 and 2020). Library prep was done by the immunoSEQ multiplex PCR assay. RNA was extracted using the RNeasy kit, and roughly 0.45 to 1 ug of the RNA was reverse transcribed with random hexamers. In-frame beta chains were kept once TCRdb had trimmed the public reads at Q25 with fastp and called clones with MiXCR. One record per CDR3 amino acid sequence lists the most common genes and DNA. Here the sample has 90,000 to 150,000 distinct CDR3 sequences; 85% to 95% occur a single time. About 0.098% of the sample rests with the top ten. Material: CD4+ T cells from PBMCs. The origin of the receptors is a human donor in good health.

The rearrangement uses TRBV20-1 and TRBJ1-2, with 8 bases that match TRBD1. Germline loops: CDR1 DFQATT, CDR2 SNEGSKA (reference sequence). V trimming: 5 bases; J trimming: 5 bases; junction bases outside the gene matches: 7. This CDR3 is built from 13 residues. The DNA of the CDR3 is TGCAGTGCTCACGAAGGACAGGGTTATGGCTACACCTTC. This translates into CSAHEGQGYGYTF.

The chain uses TRBV15 and TRBJ2-2, with 7 bases identical to TRBD2. CDR3 length: 14 residues. CDR1 LNHNV and CDR2 YYDKDF come from the germline V gene (reference sequence). V lost 3 bases to trimming and J lost 6 bases; unmatched junction nucleotides: 4. The CDR3 DNA reads TGTGCCACCAGCAGCGGACTAGAGGCCGGGGAGCTGTTTTTT. Translating it yields CATSSGLEAGELFF.

The chain has TRBV3-1 and TRBJ1-4; maybe TRBD1 (6 bases). Trimming cost V 2 bases and J 7 bases, with 11 bases left between them. This CDR3 has 14 amino acids. From germline, CDR1 is LGHDT and CDR2 YNNKEL (reference sequence). The CDR3 region is CASSQQGFSEKLFF. CDR3 bases: TGTGCCAGCAGCCAACAGGGGTTTTCTGAAAAACTGTTTTTT.

The chain recombines TRBV18 with TRBJ1-4, with D tentatively TRBD1 (5 bases). CDR3 length: 15 amino acids. The V gene's germline CDR1 is KGHSH and CDR2 LQKENI. V lost 3 bases, J lost 3 bases, and 11 bases lay in between. The CDR3 sequence is CASSPRGRANEKLFF. The CDR3 nucleotides are TGTGCCAGCTCACCGAGGGGCAGGGCTAATGAAAAACTGTTTTTT.

The V gene is TRBV4-1, the J gene TRBJ2-3; 9 bases fit TRBD2. Germline V lookup: CDR1 MGHRA, CDR2 YSYEKL. The CDR3 runs to 15 residues. With 0 bases clipped from V and 14 bases from J, the junction kept 12 bases outside the gene matches. CDR3 nucleotides: TGCGCCAGCAGCCAAGACGAGAATAGCGGGAGAAACTCGTATTTT. Its translation: CASSQDENSGRNSYF.

This chain connects TRBV7-3 to TRBJ2-1, with 7 bases fitting TRBD2. CDR1 is SGHTA and CDR2 is FQGTGA in the germline V gene. V was clipped by 2 bases and J by 7 bases; unmatched bases: 8. The CDR3 runs to 15 residues. CDR3 in DNA: TGTGCCAGCAGCTTATCCCCGGGAGGTTCGAATGAGCAGTTCTTC. This sequence encodes CASSLSPGGSNEQFF.

The chain is built from TRBV28 and TRBJ2-2, with D perhaps matching TRBD1 (5 bases). Trimming cost V 5 bases and J 7 bases, with 8 bases left between them. This CDR3 has 12 amino acids. Germline CDR1 MDHEN, CDR2 SYDVKM. The CDR3 DNA reads as TGTGCCAGCAGTAAACAGGACGGGGAGCTGTTTTTT. It yields the protein CASSKQDGELFF.

V and J are TRBV3-1 and TRBJ2-7; D gene uncertain. The CDR3 is made up of 13 amino acids. V lost 4 bases and J 5 bases, leaving 12 bases between the germline ends. Germline lookup yields CDR1 LGHDT and CDR2 YNNKEL (reference sequence). The CDR3 DNA reads as TGTGCCAGCAGCCCACTCGATAGGCACGAGCAGTACTTC. Translated: CASSPLDRHEQYF.

The V call is TRBV3-1, the J call TRBJ1-2, with a tentative D call TRBD1 (6 bases). CDR3 length: 13 residues. CDR1 is LGHDT and CDR2 is YNNKEL in the germline V gene (reference sequence). The V end was cut by 4 bases, the J end by 3 bases, with 9 bases between. CDR3 amino acids: CASSRRGDYGYTF. Written as DNA, the CDR3 is TGTGCCAGCAGCCGAAGGGGGGACTATGGCTACACCTTC.

V usage is TRBV6-5 and J usage is TRBJ1-6; D is undetermined. Germline CDR1 MNHEY, CDR2 SVGAGI. Trimming took off 2 bases at V and 7 bases at J, with 12 bases between the two ends. CDR3 length: 15 amino acids. The CDR3 DNA follows: TGTGCCAGCAGTTACGGCTGGCCCCCGAATTCACCCCTCCACTTT. Translation: CASSYGWPPNSPLHF.

This sequence joins TRBV28 and TRBJ2-7; a weak D match, TRBD1 (6 bases). The CDR3 sequence is 15 residues long. The germline CDR1 and CDR2 sequences are MDHEN and SYDVKM. V lost 3 bases to trimming and J lost 6 bases, with 18 bases between them. The CDR3 DNA sequence: TGTGCCAGCAGTTTTAGGGACATGATTACCTCCGAGCAGTACTTC. It is translated as CASSFRDMITSEQYF. Supplemented by reference TRBV28 and TRBJ2-7, the full variable domain reads DVKVTQSSRYLVKRTGEKVFLECVQDMDHENMFWYRQDPGLGLRLIYFSYDVKMKEKGDIPEGYSVSREKKERFSLILESASTNQTSMYLCASSFRDMITSEQYFGPGTRLTVT.

The chain employs TRBV6-6 and TRBJ1-2; D is possibly TRBD1 (6 bases). The V and J ends lost 7 bases and 5 bases respectively, with 20 bases between them. CDR3 size: 15 residues. Germline values: CDR1 MNHNY, CDR2 SVGAGI (reference sequence). This chain's CDR3 is CASISGVRGVYGYTF. In DNA, the CDR3 is TGTGCCAGCATCTCAGGGGTCCGGGGGGTGTATGGCTACACCTTC.

The rearrangement links TRBV7-9 to TRBJ1-6; 9 nucleotides align to TRBD1. V dropped 1 base and J dropped 5; count of bases not matched to a gene: 0. The CDR3 has 15 residues. Germline CDR1 reads SEHNR; CDR2 reads FQNEAQ (reference sequence). The CDR3 spells CASSLGDRDNSPLHF. CDR3 nucleotide sequence: TGTGCCAGCAGCTTAGGGGACAGGGATAATTCACCCCTCCACTTT.

Here the CDR3 DNA reads TGTGCCGCCCGGGGCGTCACAGATACGCAGTATTTT. This sequence encodes CAARGVTDTQYF. V is TRBV28 and J is TRBJ2-3, with D possibly called TRBD1 or TRBD2 (5 bases each). Germline CDR1 MDHEN, CDR2 SYDVKM. The CDR3 is 12 residues long. V lost 11 bases, J lost 2 bases, and 11 bases lay in between.